The next 6 T cell receptor beta chains were all read from a single sample in a study of OX40 agonist ivuxolimab in advanced cancers. Clones were read by immunoSEQ multiplex PCR, and TCRdb kept only the in-frame ones, dropping some. There are under 70,000 clones in the sample; around 91% occur only once, and more than 10% lies in the top ten. The starting material was CD4+ or CD8+ T cells sorted from blood, obtained in a trial of the OX40 agonist ivuxolimab. The receptors stem from an adult with an advanced solid tumor such as melanoma, head and neck, liver or kidney cancer.

In this sample, this clone turned up a few times. V usage is TRBV7-6 and J usage is TRBJ2-5; 13 nucleotides agree with TRBD2. V dropped 5 bases and J dropped 6; count of bases not matched to a gene: 6. CDR3 length: 15 residues. Germline CDR1 SGHVS, CDR2 FNYEAQ. CDR3 amino acids: CASSATSGRAQTQYF. The CDR3 DNA reads as TGTGCCAGCAGCGCAACTAGCGGGAGGGCTCAGACCCAGTACTTC. Combining the CDR3 with reference TRBV7-6 and TRBJ2-5 gives the whole variable domain GAGVSQSPRYKVTKRGQDVALRCDPISGHVSLYWYRQALGQGPEFLTYFNYEAQQDKSGLPNDRFSAERPEGSISTLTIQRTEQRDSAMYRCASSATSGRAQTQYFGPGTRLLVL.

The chain has TRBV29-1 and TRBJ1-3, with D possibly TRBD1 on 6 matching bases. CDR3 length equals 14 residues. Trimming took off 3 bases at V and 0 bases at J, with 9 bases between the two ends. Per germline, CDR1 SQVTM and CDR2 ANQGSEA. As DNA, the CDR3 is TGCAGCGTTGATCCACAGGGCTCTGGAAACACCATATATTTT. Amino acids: CSVDPQGSGNTIYF.

V and J are TRBV29-1 and TRBJ2-7; 9 bases line up with TRBD1. In germline, CDR1 is SQVTM, CDR2 ANQGSEA. The CDR3 loop spans 14 amino acids. With 7 bases clipped from V and 4 bases from J, the junction kept 11 bases outside the gene matches. The CDR3 bases are TGCAGCGCGTTGGGGGGACAGGGTGCTTACGAGCAGTACTTC. It specifies CSALGGQGAYEQYF.

V usage is TRBV7-2 and J usage is TRBJ1-5; no clear D gene. With 3 bases removed from V and 8 bases from J, the gap between germline ends came to 17 bases. The CDR3 is 15 residues long. Germline loops: CDR1 SGHTA, CDR2 FQGNSA. As DNA, the CDR3 is TGTGCCAGCAGCTTGAACAGATGGCCCCGGGAGCCCCAGCATTTT. Its protein product is CASSLNRWPREPQHF.

The chain carries TRBV7-2 and TRBJ1-5; D unresolved. Germline CDR1 is SGHTA and CDR2 is FQGNSA. This CDR3 contains 13 residues. V lost 5 bases and J 4 bases, leaving 9 bases between the germline ends. As DNA, the CDR3 is TGTGCCAGCAGCCCACTTCTAAATCAGCCCCAGCATTTT. It specifies CASSPLLNQPQHF.

The chain joins TRBV18 to TRBJ2-7; 11 bases align to TRBD2. The germline V gene encodes CDR1 KGHSH and CDR2 LQKENI. The CDR3 sequence is 14 residues long. J lost 4 bases, V lost 6 bases, and 5 bases had no gene match. The chain's CDR3 is CASSSTSGIYEQYF. The CDR3 region has the DNA TGTGCCAGCTCGTCGACTAGCGGGATTTACGAGCAGTACTTC.